The 21 T cell receptor beta chains listed next were all sequenced from one sample in a study of shared clonotypes between healthy human individuals. The protocol was immunoSEQ multiplex PCR, while the TCRdb copy is restricted to in-frame clones and leaves out a portion. The sample has about 2 million clones; about 95% are singletons. CD45RO-negative cells were positively selected for CCR7, leaving out terminally differentiated effector memory CD45RA+ cells. The sample consisted of naive CD8+ T cells sorted from blood. These receptors came from a man aged 18-30 years in good health.

The chain combines TRBV7-9 with TRBJ1-5; D may be TRBD1 (5 bases). Between the trimmed V and J ends, which lost 4 bases and 2 bases, there was a span of 12 bases. There are 15 residues in the CDR3. Germline CDR1 is SEHNR and CDR2 is FQNEAQ (reference sequence). CDR3 in amino acids: CASSWGEEGNQPQHF. In DNA, the CDR3 is TGTGCCAGCAGCTGGGGGGAGGAGGGCAATCAGCCCCAGCATTTT.

This clone came up a few times. This CDR3 is also generated by other DNA sequences in the sample. The chain is built from TRBV6-1 and TRBJ1-6; D gene ambiguous. The CDR3 loop spans 13 amino acids. The germline V and J ends were trimmed by 2 bases and 7 bases, with 6 bases remaining between them. Looked up from germline, CDR1 is MNHNS and CDR2 is SASEGT. CDR3 coding DNA: TGTGCCAGCAGTGAAATTGGGAATTCACCCCTCCACTTT. It is translated as CASSEIGNSPLHF.

The chain combines TRBV5-1 with TRBJ2-5; D assignment may be TRBD1 or TRBD2 (6 bases each). Trimming pared 0 bases from V and 5 bases from J, leaving 11 bases between. This CDR3 has 14 residues. CDR1 and CDR2 from the germline V gene are SGHRS and YFSETQ. The CDR3 DNA reads as TGCGCCAGCAGCTTGGTAGGGGGGCTGGAGACCCAGTACTTC. Protein sequence: CASSLVGGLETQYF. The variable domain in full, with the rest retrieved from reference TRBV5-1 and TRBJ2-5, is KAGVTQTPRYLIKTRGQQVTLSCSPISGHRSVSWYQQTPGQGLQFLFEYFSETQRNKGNFPGRFSGRQFSNSRSEMNVSTLELGDSALYLCASSLVGGLETQYFGPGTRLLVL.

The genes are TRBV15 and TRBJ2-7, with TRBD2 as a possible D gene (6 bases). Looked up from germline, CDR1 is LNHNV and CDR2 is YYDKDF (reference sequence). CDR3 size: 14 residues. The V gene lost 9 bases and the J gene lost 2 bases, with 17 bases spanning the gap. This chain's CDR3 is CATSGGKTTYEQYF. The CDR3 region has the DNA TGTGCCACTAGTGGGGGGAAGACGACCTACGAGCAGTACTTC.

The chain employs TRBV19 and TRBJ1-2; D is unclear. V dropped 2 bases and J dropped 2 bases, with 9 bases sitting between them. The CDR3 is 14 residues long. Germline V gene data show CDR1 as LNHDA and CDR2 as SQIVND (reference sequence). The CDR3 is CASSISFQNYGYTF. The CDR3 DNA reads as TGTGCCAGTAGTATATCGTTCCAGAACTATGGCTACACCTTC.

V usage is TRBV13 and J usage is TRBJ2-3, with 10 bases fitting TRBD2. The V and J ends lost 4 bases and 2 bases, in that order; junction bases with no gene match: 9. This CDR3 spans 17 amino acids. CDR1 is PRHDT, CDR2 FYEKMQ, per germline (reference sequence). The CDR3 reads CASSSRNSGGITDTQYF. DNA of the CDR3: TGTGCCAGCAGCTCTCGGAATAGCGGGGGGATCACAGATACGCAGTATTTT.

The V call is TRBV4-1, the J call TRBJ2-5, with TRBD2 identical over 8 bases. The ends lost 2 bases at V and 1 base at J; junction bases unmatched: 3. Germline V gives CDR1 MGHRA, CDR2 YSYEKL. The CDR3 consists of 15 residues. In nucleotides, the CDR3 is TGCGCCAGCAGCCAACTACTAGCGGCCCAAGAGACCCAGTACTTC. It yields the protein CASSQLLAAQETQYF.

The rearrangement links TRBV7-9 to TRBJ2-1; TRBD2 matches at 11 bases. This CDR3 is 15 amino acids long. Per germline, CDR1 SEHNR and CDR2 FQNEAQ (reference sequence). With 11 bases clipped from V and 7 bases from J, the junction kept 13 bases outside the gene matches. The CDR3 reads CASRALAGALNEQFF. The CDR3 nucleotides read TGTGCCTCCAGGGCACTAGCGGGAGCTCTAAATGAGCAGTTCTTC.

The rearrangement uses TRBV29-1 and TRBJ2-3; a possible D gene is TRBD1 (5 bases). CDR1 and CDR2 from the germline V gene are SQVTM and ANQGSEA. V lost 6 bases and J 4 bases, leaving 14 bases between the germline ends. This CDR3 has 13 amino acids. The CDR3 loop is CSVGGQGSDTQYF. In DNA, the CDR3 is TGCAGCGTGGGTGGGCAGGGCTCAGATACGCAGTATTTT.

This chain links TRBV29-1 with TRBJ1-1; tentatively, D is TRBD1 (6 bases). V lost 5 bases, J lost 4 bases, and 8 bases lay in between. The V gene's germline CDR1 is SQVTM and CDR2 ANQGSEA. The CDR3 consists of 11 residues. The CDR3 is CSVTDSTEAFF. The CDR3 DNA is TGCAGCGTTACGGACAGCACTGAAGCTTTCTTT. Full variable domain (rest looked up from reference TRBV29-1 and TRBJ1-1): SAVISQKPSRDICQRGTSLTIQCQVDSQVTMMFWYRQQPGQSLTLIATANQGSEATYESGFVIDKFPISRPNLTFSTLTVSNMSPEDSSIYLCSVTDSTEAFFGQGTRLTVV.

This clone came up once. The CDR3 here is CSVEDGFTNEKLFF. CDR3 DNA sequence: TGCAGCGTTGAAGACGGGTTTACTAATGAAAAACTGTTTTTT. The V call is TRBV29-1, the J call TRBJ1-4; D not resolved. The CDR3 has 14 amino acids. In germline, CDR1 is SQVTM, CDR2 ANQGSEA. The ends were cut back, 0 bases at V and 2 bases at J, with 7 bases in the middle.

This chain links TRBV5-5 with TRBJ1-6; no firm D call. V was pared by 3 bases and J by 0 bases, with 13 bases between. The CDR3 has 17 amino acids. Germline V gene data show CDR1 as SGHKS and CDR2 as YYEKEE (reference sequence). In DNA, the CDR3 is TGTGCCAGCAGCTCGGAGGACCGGAGCTCCTATAATTCACCCCTCCACTTT. Its protein product is CASSSEDRSSYNSPLHF.

The gene calls are TRBV9 and TRBJ2-3; 9 nucleotides line up with TRBD2. This CDR3 spans 16 amino acids. From germline, CDR1 is SGDLS and CDR2 YYNGEE. After removal of 5 bases from V and 1 base from J, the junction contained 8 bases not matched to a gene. The CDR3 here is CASSEGTSFRTDTQYF. CDR3 DNA sequence: TGTGCCAGCAGTGAAGGGACTAGCTTCCGCACAGATACGCAGTATTTT.

V usage is TRBV6-1 and J usage is TRBJ2-1; the D is unclear. There are 12 residues in the CDR3. From germline, CDR1 is MNHNS and CDR2 SASEGT. Trimming pared 2 bases from V and 7 bases from J, leaving 6 bases between. The DNA of the CDR3 is TGTGCCAGCAGTGAAAACCGGAATGAGCAGTTCTTC. Amino acid sequence: CASSENRNEQFF.

This clone was recorded a few times. The chain joins TRBV16 to TRBJ2-7; D is unclear. V shed 0 bases and J shed 0 bases, with 9 bases lying between them. CDR3 length equals 15 residues. CDR1 is KGHSY and CDR2 is FQNENV in the germline V gene. CDR3 in amino acids: CASSQSGRSSYEQYF. CDR3 in DNA: TGTGCCAGCAGCCAATCGGGAAGGAGCTCCTACGAGCAGTACTTC.

About this clone itself: This same CDR3 is encoded by further DNA sequences in the sample. The rearrangement links TRBV27 to TRBJ1-2; D is ambiguous. CDR3 length: 14 residues. CDR1 and CDR2 from the germline V gene are MNHEY and SMNVEV (reference sequence). The germline V and J ends were trimmed by 2 bases and 5 bases, with 12 bases remaining between them. The CDR3 sequence: CASSLSGGGYGYTF. DNA of the CDR3: TGTGCCAGCAGTTTAAGTGGAGGAGGGTATGGCTACACCTTC.

The chain couples TRBV7-9 to TRBJ2-2; 10 positions match TRBD1. The CDR3 loop spans 16 amino acids. Unmatched junction bases numbered 6, after V lost 2 bases and J lost 6 bases. Germline V CDR1 and CDR2: SEHNR, FQNEAQ (reference sequence). CDR3: CASSLPGTGVAGELFF. The CDR3 DNA reads TGTGCCAGCAGCTTACCCGGGACAGGGGTTGCCGGGGAGCTGTTTTTT.

The chain couples TRBV28 to TRBJ1-4, with D possibly being TRBD1 (6 bases). Trimming removed 4 bases at V and 8 bases at J, with 14 bases between. CDR1 and CDR2 from the germline V gene are MDHEN and SYDVKM. This CDR3 is 14 amino acids long. CDR3 sequence reads: CASSSRTVHEKLFF. DNA of the CDR3: TGTGCCAGCAGTTCCAGGACAGTTCACGAAAAACTGTTTTTT.

On this clone itself: Other DNA sequences in this sample translate to the same CDR3. The gene calls are TRBV6-5 and TRBJ1-2; 10 nucleotides agree with TRBD1. The V and J ends lost 2 bases and 6 bases, in that order; junction bases with no gene match: 0. CDR1 MNHEY and CDR2 SVGAGI come from the germline V gene. The CDR3 is 13 amino acids. CDR3 DNA sequence: TGTGCCAGCAGTTACGGACAGGGGGATGGCTACACCTTC. Translated, it gives CASSYGQGDGYTF.

The gene calls are TRBV25-1 and TRBJ2-5; a possible D gene is TRBD2 (5 bases). CDR3 length: 16 residues. Trimming stripped 1 base from V and 3 bases from J, with 15 bases between. Per the germline V gene, CDR1 is MGHDK and CDR2 is SYGVNS. As DNA, the CDR3 is TGTGCCAGCAGTGAATCTTCCGGACCGACTAAAGAGACCCAGTACTTC. Protein: CASSESSGPTKETQYF.

The chain employs TRBV5-1 and TRBJ2-3; possible D gene TRBD1, 6 bases. V was pared by 0 bases and J by 3 bases, with 11 bases between. The CDR3 runs to 15 residues. Per germline, CDR1 SGHRS and CDR2 YFSETQ. DNA for the CDR3: TGCGCCAGCAGCTTGGTACAGGGTTTGACAGATACGCAGTATTTT. Translated, it gives CASSLVQGLTDTQYF. The full variable domain, with the rest looked up from reference TRBV5-1 and TRBJ2-3, is KAGVTQTPRYLIKTRGQQVTLSCSPISGHRSVSWYQQTPGQGLQFLFEYFSETQRNKGNFPGRFSGRQFSNSRSEMNVSTLELGDSALYLCASSLVQGLTDTQYFGPGTRLTVL.